This TCR beta chain derives from a study of blood T cell repertoires in COVID-19. Whole-study context: Before being deemed recovered, Cohort 3 donors had two negative PCRs, clearance, or symptom resolution. Acute and convalescent COVID-19 samples came from the United States, Italy and Spain. Sample material is recorded as cDNA or gDNA derived from T cells, B-cell-depleted T cells, or PBMCs.

The germline CDR1 and CDR2 sequences are PRHDT and FYEKMQ (reference sequence). V lost 6 bases, J lost 2 bases, and 12 bases lay in between. The length of the CDR3 is 14 residues. In the source study's methods: Cell counts per sample came from amplifying reference gene primers. The method was immunoSEQ multiplex PCR; TCRdb's version includes in-frame clones alone and lacks a portion of them. D and trimming come from the DNA, and the V and J calls and clone size come from that table. The table lists fewer than 250,000 clones, more than 85% of them singletons, with approximately 23% in the top ten. This TCR was recovered from a woman aged 40 to 50 in a cohort exposed to, infected with or recovered from COVID-19 (not recorded which). The sample comprised PBMCs or T cells enriched from blood (not recorded which). The gene calls are TRBV13 and TRBJ2-3; D ambiguous. The CDR3 here is CASSPRSLTDTQYF. The CDR3 DNA follows: TGTGCCAGCAGTCCCAGGTCCCTCACAGATACGCAGTATTTT.